The text below deals with one TCR beta chain. What it recognizes is unknown. After removal of 3 bases from V and 12 bases from J, the junction contained 5 bases not matched to a gene. This CDR3 is 12 amino acids long. Per the germline V gene, CDR1 is SGHTA and CDR2 is FQGNSA. This sample is part of a study of OX40 agonist ivuxolimab in advanced cancers. Study-wide context: Ivuxolimab was delivered to patients intravenously every 2 weeks at doses spanning 0.01 to 10 mg/kg. Patients receiving dose escalation had hepatocellular carcinoma, melanoma, renal cell or head and neck cancer. Three patients had partial responses: one hepatocellular carcinoma, two cutaneous melanoma.

Here immunoSEQ multiplex PCR was the method, and the copy in TCRdb shows in-frame clones only, minus some. The profile covers 8,000 to 10,000 clones, with more than 70% appearing a single time and 10% to 15% taken by the ten largest. Points from the study as a whole: In the 0.1-3.0 mg/kg groups, partial responders showed among the lowest expansion.

V is TRBV7-2 and J is TRBJ2-1, with 7 positions matching TRBD1. Sequenced material: CD4+ or CD8+ T cells sorted from blood, taken in a trial of the OX40 agonist ivuxolimab. This receptor was identified in an adult with an advanced solid tumor such as melanoma, head and neck, liver or kidney cancer. This CDR3 is CASSFQRGLQFF. The CDR3 nucleotides are TGTGCCAGCAGCTTTCAAAGGGGGCTGCAGTTCTTC.